Listed below are T cell receptor beta chains from one sample, sequenced in a study of cytomegalovirus exposure and HLA in healthy donors. The method was immunoSEQ multiplex PCR; TCRdb's version includes in-frame clones alone and lacks a portion of them. There are 85,000 or so clones in the sample, with about 1% held by the top ten. The source material was PBMCs. All receptors derive from a woman in her twenties or thirties in good health and CMV-seronegative. The CDR3 runs from the conserved cysteine through the conserved F or W. The D gene is left open where the match is weak.

V	D	J	DNA	CDR3
TRBV2	TRBD2	TRBJ2-2	TGTGCCAGCAGGGGACTAATCAACACCGGGGAGCTGTTTTTT	CASRGLINTGELFF
TRBV2	.	TRBJ1-4	TGTGCCAGCAGTGATTCGACAGGCTGGCTGTTTTTT	CASSDSTGWLFF
TRBV6-6	TRBD1	TRBJ2-7	TGTGCCAGCAGTTATCCTAGAGGACAGGGGGACCTCGAGCAGTACTTC	CASSYPRGQGDLEQYF
TRBV4-1	.	TRBJ2-7	TGCGCCAGCAGCACAACAACTAGCCCGGCCTACGAGCAGTACTTC	CASSTTTSPAYEQYF
TRBV5-4	TRBD2	TRBJ2-2	TGTGCCAGCAGCTTGGCCGGGGGACTAGCGGATGCGAACACCGGGGAGCTGTTTTTT	CASSLAGGLADANTGELFF
TRBV5-6	.	TRBJ2-1	TGTGCCAGCAGCCCTGAACGGGGGAGATACAATGAGCAGTTCTTC	CASSPERGRYNEQFF
TRBV7-6	.	TRBJ2-1	TGTGCCAGCAGCTTACGAACAGGCCTTTACAATGAGCAGTTCTTC	CASSLRTGLYNEQFF
TRBV27	.	TRBJ1-6	TGTGCCAGCAGTTTCGAACCGGAGAATTCACCCCTCCACTTT	CASSFEPENSPLHF
TRBV5-1	.	TRBJ2-7	TGCGCCAGCAGCTTGGACGGGACTTACGAGCAGTACTTC	CASSLDGTYEQYF
TRBV6-5	.	TRBJ1-2	TGTGCCAGCACTCGTTACGGGACTCTCCGCTATGGCTACACCTTC	CASTRYGTLRYGYTF
TRBV9	.	TRBJ1-3	TGTGCCAGCAATCGCGACAGTAACTCTGGAAACACCATATATTTT	CASNRDSNSGNTIYF
TRBV19	TRBD1	TRBJ1-1	TGTGCCAGCAACAAACAGGGGGCAGGGACCATGAACACTGAAGCTTTCTTT	CASNKQGAGTMNTEAFF
TRBV19	TRBD1	TRBJ1-5	TGTGCCAGTAGACTCCGGGACAGGGGGGCGAGCAATCAGCCCCAGCATTTT	CASRLRDRGASNQPQHF
TRBV5-1	.	TRBJ1-2	TGCGCCAGCAGCTACTCAGGGGAGGGTGGCTACACCTTC	CASSYSGEGGYTF
TRBV5-1	TRBD1	TRBJ2-1	TGCGCCAGCAGCTCCCAGCCGGGACAGGGGATTGACAATGAGCAGTTCTTC	CASSSQPGQGIDNEQFF
TRBV28	.	TRBJ1-2	TGTGCCAGCAGTGCGGGGGGTAACTATGGCTACACCTTC	CASSAGGNYGYTF
TRBV19	.	TRBJ2-2	TGTGCCAGTAAGGGCGGGACCGGGGAGCTGTTTTTT	CASKGGTGELFF
TRBV4-2	.	TRBJ2-7	TGTGCCAGCAGCCAAGAACACCTAGCCGCGTACGAGCAGTACTTC	CASSQEHLAAYEQYF
TRBV10-3	.	TRBJ1-2	TGTGCCATCAGTACCGGGACACCCCTGGAGGGCTACACCTTC	CAISTGTPLEGYTF
TRBV2	.	TRBJ2-3	TGTGCCAGCAGTGATGGGGGGTTGAGCACAGATACGCAGTATTTT	CASSDGGLSTDTQYF
TRBV30	TRBD2	TRBJ2-1	TGTGCCTGGAGTGTAGGTAGCGGGGTTTACAATGAGCAGTTCTTC	CAWSVGSGVYNEQFF
TRBV5-1	.	TRBJ1-4	TGCGCCAGCAGCTTGTACGGGGAGAGGGATGAAAAACTGTTTTTT	CASSLYGERDEKLFF
TRBV4-1	TRBD1	TRBJ2-1	TGCGCCAGCAGCCAAGTCGACAGGGGGGTGGCCGATGAGCAGTTCTTC	CASSQVDRGVADEQFF
TRBV6-6	TRBD1	TRBJ2-7	TGTGCCAGCAGTCCGGACAGGGCCGGGCCCTACGAGCAGTACTTC	CASSPDRAGPYEQYF
TRBV6-1	TRBD2	TRBJ2-7	TGTGCCAGCAGTGAAAACGGACTAGCGGTTTCCTACGAGCAGTACTTC	CASSENGLAVSYEQYF
TRBV27	TRBD1	TRBJ2-7	TGTGCCAGCAGTCCACGACAGGGCGAGAGGAACGAGCAGTACTTC	CASSPRQGERNEQYF
TRBV25-1	.	TRBJ1-3	TGTGCCAGCAGCGCCGGCTCTGGAAACACCATATATTTT	CASSAGSGNTIYF
TRBV29-1	TRBD1	TRBJ1-2	TGCAGCGTTGATAGACGACAGGGAGGTGGCTACACCTTC	CSVDRRQGGGYTF
TRBV19	TRBD1	TRBJ1-2	TGTGCCAGTAGTTACACCGGGACAGTGTATGGCTACACCTTC	CASSYTGTVYGYTF
TRBV30	.	TRBJ1-3	TGTGCCTGGAGTGCCCCGGGGGGGCCGGGAAACACCATATATTTT	CAWSAPGGPGNTIYF
TRBV5-1	TRBD1	TRBJ1-1	TGCGCCAGTTCCAACAGGGGAGGCGTGAACACTGAAGCTTTCTTT	CASSNRGGVNTEAFF
TRBV2	.	TRBJ2-7	TGTGCCAGCAGTGCCGAAGCGGGTGCCTACGAGCAGTACTTC	CASSAEAGAYEQYF
TRBV7-9	TRBD1	TRBJ1-1	TGTGCCAGCAGCTTAGCGGCAGGGGGCAACACTGAAGCTTTCTTT	CASSLAAGGNTEAFF
TRBV7-2	TRBD1	TRBJ2-6	TGTGCCAGCAGCCTGGGACAGCCTTCCTCTGGGGCCAACGTCCTGACTTTC	CASSLGQPSSGANVLTF
TRBV2	TRBD1	TRBJ2-7	TGTGCCAGCAGTGGGGCGGCCGAGGACAGGCCTTACGAGCAGTACTTC	CASSGAAEDRPYEQYF
TRBV30	.	TRBJ1-2	TGTGCCTGGAGTCAGGGGCGGGGGGGCTACACCTTC	CAWSQGRGGYTF
TRBV2	.	TRBJ2-5	TGTGCCAGCAGTGAGGGCAGGTACCAAGAGACCCAGTACTTC	CASSEGRYQETQYF
TRBV2	.	TRBJ1-5	TGTGCCAGCAGTGGACAGAGCAATCAGCCCCAGCATTTT	CASSGQSNQPQHF
TRBV5-1	.	TRBJ1-1	TGCGCCACCAGACCAGATAACATGAACACTGAAGCTTTCTTT	CATRPDNMNTEAFF
TRBV11-2	.	TRBJ1-1	TGTGCCAGCAGCTTAGCAGGGAACCCTGAAGCTTTCTTT	CASSLAGNPEAFF
TRBV6-5	.	TRBJ2-1	TGTGCCAGTGCCGACGGGTTGAGCTCCTACAATGAGCAGTTCTTC	CASADGLSSYNEQFF
TRBV10-1	TRBD1	TRBJ1-5	TGCGCCAGCAAGGGACAGGGGGCGGTCAGCAATCAGCCCCAGCATTTT	CASKGQGAVSNQPQHF
TRBV4-2	TRBD1	TRBJ1-2	TGTGCCAGCGGCACCGGGACAGGGGGAATCTCGCCCGGCTACACCTTC	CASGTGTGGISPGYTF
TRBV27	.	TRBJ1-1	TGTGCCAGCAGCTCCCCGGGGGTCCGGGCTTTCTTT	CASSSPGVRAFF
TRBV25-1	TRBD1	TRBJ2-3	TGTGCCTACCGGGACAGCAACACAGATACGCAGTATTTT	CAYRDSNTDTQYF
TRBV10-2	.	TRBJ2-1	TGCGCCAGCAGTGAGACAGGGAGGGATGAGCAGTTCTTC	CASSETGRDEQFF
TRBV29-1	.	TRBJ2-1	TGCAGCGTTGAGGAGGGCAATGAGCAGTTCTTC	CSVEEGNEQFF
TRBV6-5	TRBD1	TRBJ1-6	TGTGCCAGCAGTTTCTCCGGGACAGGGAGTTCACCCCTCCCCTTT	CASSFSGTGSSPLPF
TRBV20-1	.	TRBJ1-4	TGCAGTGCCCCGGGGGTACCTTTT	CSAPGVPF